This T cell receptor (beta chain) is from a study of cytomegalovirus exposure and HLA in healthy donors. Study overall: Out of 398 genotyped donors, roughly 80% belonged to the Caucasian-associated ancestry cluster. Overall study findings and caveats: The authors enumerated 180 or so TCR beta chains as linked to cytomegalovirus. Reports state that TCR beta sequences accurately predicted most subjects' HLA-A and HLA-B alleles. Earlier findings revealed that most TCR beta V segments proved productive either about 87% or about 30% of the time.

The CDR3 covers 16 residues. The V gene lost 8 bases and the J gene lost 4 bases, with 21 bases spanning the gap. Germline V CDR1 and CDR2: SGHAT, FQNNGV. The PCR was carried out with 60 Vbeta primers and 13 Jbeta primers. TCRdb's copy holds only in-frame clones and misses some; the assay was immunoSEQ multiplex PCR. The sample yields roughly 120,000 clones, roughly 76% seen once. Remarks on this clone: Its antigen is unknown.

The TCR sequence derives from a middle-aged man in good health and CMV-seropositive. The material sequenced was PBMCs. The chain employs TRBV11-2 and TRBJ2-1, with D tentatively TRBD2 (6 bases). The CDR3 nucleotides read TGTGCCAGCTATACTCAAAGGGCGGGGATTTACAATGAGCAGTTCTTC. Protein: CASYTQRAGIYNEQFF. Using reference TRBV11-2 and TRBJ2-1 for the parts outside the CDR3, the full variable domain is EAGVAQSPRYKIIEKRQSVAFWCNPISGHATLYWYQQILGQGPKLLIQFQNNGVVDDSQLPKDRFSAERLKGVDSTLKIQPAKLEDSAVYLCASYTQRAGIYNEQFFGPGTRLTVL.